A selection of T cell receptor beta chains follows, all from one sample in a study of T-cell memory formation after mild COVID-19. In TCRdb, the 5' RACE reads were re-called with MiXCR into one record per CDR3 protein. This table has some 300,000 distinct CDR3 sequences, roughly 19% appearing once. The sequenced sample was PBMCs or a T cell subset sorted from them (not recorded which). The receptors shown here come from a man in his late teens or twenties who had mild COVID-19 (a few samples of this study predate the infection). Cell type and time point are not known. The CDR3 runs from the conserved cysteine through the conserved F or W. The order of the fields is J gene, V gene, clone size, CDR3 protein. A row's size may be missing; if present it is once, few, many or a size class.

>TRBJ2-3|TRBV4-1|NA
CASSQDGTSRADTQYF
>TRBJ1-1|TRBV4-1|few
CASSRLGHLNTEAFF
>TRBJ2-1|TRBV7-6|NA
CASSSVAAGRTLYNEQFF
>TRBJ1-2|TRBV7-9|NA
CASSFGMDDGYTF
>TRBJ1-4|TRBV12-3/TRBV12-4|NA
CASRPRDRVNEKLFF
>TRBJ1-5|TRBV6-2/TRBV6-3|NA
CASSNTGFYQPQHF
>TRBJ1-2|TRBV6-5|NA
CASSSRAGYGYTF
>TRBJ2-1|TRBV3-1|few
CASSQGSGGPSPGEQFF
>TRBJ2-3|TRBV7-3|few
CASSLVPTTSTDTQYF
>TRBJ2-3|TRBV5-4|NA
CASSSPGSGGIDTQYF
>TRBJ1-2|TRBV2|once
CASSEALHSYGYTF
>TRBJ1-1|TRBV5-1|NA
CASSPSWGEAFF
>TRBJ2-1|TRBV18|NA
CASSPGTGPGYNEQFF
>TRBJ1-5|TRBV6-5|NA
CASSLGQGSQPQHF
>TRBJ2-1|TRBV7-3|NA
CASSLSSGAYNEQFF
>TRBJ2-3|TRBV6-4|many
CASSLASGTDTQYF
>TRBJ2-7|TRBV5-1|few
CASGRVTGQGSHEQYF
>TRBJ1-1|TRBV7-3|NA
CASSKGALTEAFF
>TRBJ2-2|TRBV7-3|NA
CASSLSGSGGNTGELFF
>TRBJ2-3|TRBV2|NA
CASSEGVVAPDTQYF
>TRBJ2-2|TRBV7-8|many
CASRSGREAGELFF
>TRBJ2-6|TRBV7-2|few
CASSYPGAVGANVLTF
>TRBJ2-1|TRBV7-8|few
CASSLRRDKPYNEQFF
>TRBJ2-1|TRBV11-2|many
CASSSTGGDEQFF
>TRBJ2-2|TRBV9|NA
CASSVWPANTGELFF
>TRBJ2-2|TRBV4-3|few
CASSPQGPGLNGELFF